The rows below give T cell receptor beta chains drawn from one sample of a study of vaccination and CD4 T cells after COVID-19. TCRdb used MiXCR to reprocess the PCR reads, holding one entry per CDR3 protein. The sample shows roughly 17,000 distinct CDR3 sequences, 65% to 80% of them seen only once. Their target antigens are unknown. Sequencing was done on a sample of CD4+ T cells from blood, cultured in vitro. The receptors originated from a human donor who had recovered from COVID-19. The CDR3 runs from the conserved cysteine through the conserved F or W. The D gene is left open where the match is weak. Not every row has a clone size; where given, it reads once, few, many or a size class.

.	.	TRBV11-2	TRBJ2-5	14	TGTGCCAGCAGGCTGGCAGTAGTTGGAGAGACCCAGTACTTC	CASRLAVVGETQYF
.	.	TRBV6-1	TRBJ1-3	16	TGTGCCAGCAGTGCGCGACAGACTAACTCTGGAAACACCATATATTTT	CASSARQTNSGNTIYF
.	TRBD1	TRBV28	TRBJ1-2	13	TGTGCCAGCAGCCCCTCAGGGGGCAGGGGCTACACCTTC	CASSPSGGRGYTF
.	TRBD2	TRBV7-6	TRBJ2-1	16	TGTGCCAGCAGCTACACTAGCGGGGGGGTCTACAATGAGCAGTTCTTC	CASSYTSGGVYNEQFF
.	TRBD1	TRBV6-2/TRBV6-3	TRBJ2-5	17	TGTGCCAGCAGTTACGCCGGGACAGGGATCTTAAGGGAGACCCAGTACTTC	CASSYAGTGILRETQYF
few	TRBD2	TRBV20-1	TRBJ2-3	16	TGCAGTGCTAGAGTCGGGAGCGGGGGGAGCACAGATACGCAGTATTTT	CSARVGSGGSTDTQYF
.	TRBD1	TRBV6-1	TRBJ2-5	14	TGTGCCAGCAGTGAAGTCCAGGGGGAAGAGACCCAGTACTTC	CASSEVQGEETQYF
few	.	TRBV20-1	TRBJ1-5	12	TGCAGTGCTATCACAGGGTATCAGCCCCAGCATTTT	CSAITGYQPQHF
.	.	TRBV2	TRBJ1-2	15	TGTGCCAGCAGTGAATGGGCAGCCGCTAACTATGGCTACACCTTC	CASSEWAAANYGYTF
.	.	TRBV7-3	TRBJ1-1	14	TGTGCCAGCAGCTTAACGGGCCTGAACACTGAAGCTTTCTTT	CASSLTGLNTEAFF
.	TRBD1	TRBV5-3	TRBJ1-2	17	TGTGCCAGAAGCCCCCTCCAGACAGGGGCAGGCAACTATGGCTACACCTTC	CARSPLQTGAGNYGYTF
.	.	TRBV24-1	TRBJ1-5	14	TGTGCCACCAGTTTCCGAGGGTTGTGGCAGCCCCAGCATTTT	CATSFRGLWQPQHF
once	.	TRBV7-9	TRBJ1-5	15	TGTGCCAGCAGCCCCCTTGGGCCTAGCAATCAGCCCCAGCATTTT	CASSPLGPSNQPQHF
.	.	TRBV27	TRBJ1-6	14	TGTGCCAGCGGGAAGAGCTCCTATAATTCACCCCTCCACTTT	CASGKSSYNSPLHF
.	.	TRBV5-1	TRBJ1-1	14	TGCGCCAGCACCCAGGGTTACATGAACACTGAAGCTTTCTTT	CASTQGYMNTEAFF
.	TRBD1	TRBV27	TRBJ1-5	14	TGTGCCAGCAGTTCGGGACAGGGGTATCAGCCCCAGCATTTT	CASSSGQGYQPQHF
.	.	TRBV7-7	TRBJ2-5	14	TGTGCTAGCAGCTTATTAAGGGCACAAGAGACCCAGTACTTC	CASSLLRAQETQYF
.	TRBD1	TRBV7-6	TRBJ1-6	14	TGTGCCAGCAGCAGCGACAGGGTGAACTCACCCCTCCACTTT	CASSSDRVNSPLHF
.	.	TRBV24-1	TRBJ1-5	16	TGTGCCACCAGTAAGCAGGACGAAGAAAGCAATCAGCCCCAGCATTTT	CATSKQDEESNQPQHF
.	.	TRBV7-6	TRBJ2-7	14	TGTGCCAGCAGCTCCCGGACGGTCCCCTACGAGCAGTACTTC	CASSSRTVPYEQYF
.	.	TRBV25-1	TRBJ1-5	14	TGTGCCAGCAGGGGGGGACCCGGCAATCAGCCCCAGCATTTT	CASRGGPGNQPQHF
.	.	TRBV19	TRBJ1-1	13	TGTGCCAGTAGTATCGGGGTAACCACTGAAGCTTTCTTT	CASSIGVTTEAFF
.	.	TRBV20-1	TRBJ1-4	13	TGCAGTGCTAGCCGGCCCCCGGGTGAAAAACTGTTTTTT	CSASRPPGEKLFF
.	TRBD2	TRBV7-9	TRBJ2-7	18	TGTGCCAGCACCCCTACCCCGGGACTAGCGGGCCTCCTGTACGAGCAGTACTTC	CASTPTPGLAGLLYEQYF
few	.	TRBV19	TRBJ1-1	14	TGTGCCAGTAGTATAAGACAGCCGAACACTGAAGCTTTCTTT	CASSIRQPNTEAFF
.	.	TRBV20-1	TRBJ2-3	15	TGCAGTGCTAGCGCTGGACTGCCTACATTAGATACGCAGTATTTT	CSASAGLPTLDTQYF
.	.	TRBV27	TRBJ2-7	14	TGTGCCAGCAGCCAAGGCGAGGGGAGCCACGAGCAGTACTTC	CASSQGEGSHEQYF
.	.	TRBV15	TRBJ2-5	14	TGTACCACCAGCAGAGATTATCCGTGGGAGACCCAGTACTTC	CTTSRDYPWETQYF
medium-sized	TRBD1	TRBV24-1	TRBJ2-5	15	TGTGCCACCAGTGATACCACAGGGGCGTGGGAGACCCAGTACTTC	CATSDTTGAWETQYF
.	.	TRBV5-4	TRBJ2-5	14	TGTGCCAGCAGCTTGGGGGGGGTCCAAGAGACCCAGTACTTC	CASSLGGVQETQYF
few	.	TRBV28	TRBJ1-5	14	TGTGCCAGCACCCTAGCCTCGAGCAATCAGCCCCAGCATTTT	CASTLASSNQPQHF
.	.	TRBV19	TRBJ1-1	14	TGTGCCAGTAGTATAGGACGGGGGAACACTGAAGCTTTCTTT	CASSIGRGNTEAFF